Reported below is one T cell receptor (beta chain). Its antigen is as yet unknown. TCRdb keeps only in-frame clones here, not all; method: immunoSEQ multiplex PCR. The data contain fewer than 7,000 clones, about 35% of them singletons. This sample stems from a study of STAT3 mutations in large granular lymphocyte leukemia. Study-level results: In T-cell large granular lymphocyte leukemia, about half of patients showed multiple immunodominant subclonotypes.

Trimming left V 1 base short and J 6 bases short, with 12 bases between. The CDR3 totals 14 residues. Per germline, CDR1 SEHNR and CDR2 FQNEAQ (reference sequence). This chain joins TRBV7-9 and TRBJ1-2, with D possibly being TRBD1 (6 bases). The source of this sequence is a middle-aged woman with T-cell large granular lymphocyte leukemia. Some clones in this sample may be carry-over from other donors' samples. The sample consisted of peripheral blood mononuclear cells. CDR3: CASSLEVGGHGYTF. The CDR3 DNA is TGTGCCAGCAGCTTAGAAGTAGGGGGTCATGGCTACACCTTC. The whole variable domain, remainder taken from reference TRBV7-9 and TRBJ1-2, is DTGVSQNPRHKITKRGQNVTFRCDPISEHNRLYWYRQTLGQGPEFLTYFQNEAQLEKSRLLSDRFSAERPKGSFSTLEIQRTEQGDSAMYLCASSLEVGGHGYTFGSGTRLTVV.